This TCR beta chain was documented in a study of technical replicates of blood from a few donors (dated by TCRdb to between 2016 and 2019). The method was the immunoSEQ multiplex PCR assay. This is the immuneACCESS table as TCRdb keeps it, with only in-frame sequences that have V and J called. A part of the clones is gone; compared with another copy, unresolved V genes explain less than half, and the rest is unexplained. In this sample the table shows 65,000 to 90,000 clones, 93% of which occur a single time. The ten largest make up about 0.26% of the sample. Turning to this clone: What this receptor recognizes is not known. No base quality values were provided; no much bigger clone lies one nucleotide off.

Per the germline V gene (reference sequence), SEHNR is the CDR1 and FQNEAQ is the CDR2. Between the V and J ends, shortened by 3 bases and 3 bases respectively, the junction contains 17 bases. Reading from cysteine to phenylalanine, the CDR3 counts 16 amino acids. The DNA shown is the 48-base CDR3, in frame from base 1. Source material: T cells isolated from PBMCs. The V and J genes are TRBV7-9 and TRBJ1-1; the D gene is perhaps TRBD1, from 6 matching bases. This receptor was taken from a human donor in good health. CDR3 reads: CASSLDRQLLDTEAFF. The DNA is TGTGCCAGCAGCTTGGACAGACAATTACTAGACACTGAAGCTTTCTTT.